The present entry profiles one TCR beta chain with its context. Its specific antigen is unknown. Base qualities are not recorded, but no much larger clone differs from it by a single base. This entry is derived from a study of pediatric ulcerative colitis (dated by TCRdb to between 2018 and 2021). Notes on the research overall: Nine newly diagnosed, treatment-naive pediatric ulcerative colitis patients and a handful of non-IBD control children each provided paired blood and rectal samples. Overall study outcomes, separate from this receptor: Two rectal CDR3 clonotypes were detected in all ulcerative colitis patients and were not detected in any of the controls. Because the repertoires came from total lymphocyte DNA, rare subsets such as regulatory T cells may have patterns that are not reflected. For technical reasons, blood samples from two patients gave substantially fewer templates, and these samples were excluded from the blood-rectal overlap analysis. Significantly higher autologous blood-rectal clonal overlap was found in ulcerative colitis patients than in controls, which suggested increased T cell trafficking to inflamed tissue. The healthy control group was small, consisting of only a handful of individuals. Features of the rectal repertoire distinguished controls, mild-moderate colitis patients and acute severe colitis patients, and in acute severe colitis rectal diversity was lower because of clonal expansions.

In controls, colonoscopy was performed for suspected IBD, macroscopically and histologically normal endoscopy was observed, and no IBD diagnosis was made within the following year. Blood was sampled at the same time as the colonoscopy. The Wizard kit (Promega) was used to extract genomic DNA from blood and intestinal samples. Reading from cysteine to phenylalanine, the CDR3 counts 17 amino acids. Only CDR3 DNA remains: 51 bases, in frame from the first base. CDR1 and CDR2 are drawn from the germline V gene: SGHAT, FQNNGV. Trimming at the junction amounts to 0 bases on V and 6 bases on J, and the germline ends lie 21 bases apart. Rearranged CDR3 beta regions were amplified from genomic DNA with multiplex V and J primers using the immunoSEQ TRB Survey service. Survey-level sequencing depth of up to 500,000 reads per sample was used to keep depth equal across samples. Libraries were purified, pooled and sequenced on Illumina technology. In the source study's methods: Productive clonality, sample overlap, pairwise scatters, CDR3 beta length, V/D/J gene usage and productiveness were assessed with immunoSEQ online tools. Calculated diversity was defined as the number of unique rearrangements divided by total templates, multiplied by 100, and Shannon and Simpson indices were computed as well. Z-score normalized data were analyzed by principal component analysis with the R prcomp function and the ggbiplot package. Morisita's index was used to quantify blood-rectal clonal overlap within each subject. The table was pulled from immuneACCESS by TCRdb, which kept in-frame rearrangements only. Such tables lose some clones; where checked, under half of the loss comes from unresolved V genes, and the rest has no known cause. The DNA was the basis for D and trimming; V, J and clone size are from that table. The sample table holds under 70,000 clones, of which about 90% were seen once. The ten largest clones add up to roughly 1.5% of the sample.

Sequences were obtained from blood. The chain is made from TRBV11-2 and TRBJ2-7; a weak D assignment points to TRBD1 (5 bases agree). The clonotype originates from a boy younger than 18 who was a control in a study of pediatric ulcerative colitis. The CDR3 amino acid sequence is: CASSLDSFTQVKSEQYF. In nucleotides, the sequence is TGTGCCAGCAGCTTAGATAGTTTTACACAGGTGAAGAGCGAGCAGTACTTC.